The 2 T cell receptor beta chains presented below share a single source sample, sequenced in a study of shared clonotypes between healthy human individuals. Clones were sequenced by immunoSEQ multiplex PCR, and TCRdb holds only the in-frame ones, with some missing. The data contain about 2 million clones, roughly 94% of them seen just once; the ten biggest clones take up 1.2%. Cells designated naive CD8 were CD45RO-negative and were positively selected for CCR7, with terminally differentiated effector memory CD45RA+ cells excluded. The sample was naive CD8+ T cells sorted from blood. The source of these receptors is a man younger than 35 in good health.

This clone was seen only once. Other DNA variants within this sample encode the same CDR3. This chain links TRBV29-1 with TRBJ1-1, with D possibly matching TRBD1 (5 bases). CDR3 size: 12 residues. Trimming removed 6 bases from V and 1 base from J, with 9 bases in between. Germline lookup yields CDR1 SQVTM and CDR2 ANQGSEA. The CDR3 nucleotides are TGCAGCGTCGGGCAGGGGAACACTGAAGCTTTCTTT. It codes for CSVGQGNTEAFF.

This chain connects TRBV6-4 to TRBJ1-1, with no clear D. V shed 4 bases and J shed 1 base, with 10 bases lying between them. Germline-derived CDR1 and CDR2 are MRHNA and SNTAGT. This CDR3 is built from 14 residues. The CDR3 is CASSVALTNTEAFF. The CDR3 coding sequence is TGTGCCAGCAGTGTTGCACTCACGAACACTGAAGCTTTCTTT.